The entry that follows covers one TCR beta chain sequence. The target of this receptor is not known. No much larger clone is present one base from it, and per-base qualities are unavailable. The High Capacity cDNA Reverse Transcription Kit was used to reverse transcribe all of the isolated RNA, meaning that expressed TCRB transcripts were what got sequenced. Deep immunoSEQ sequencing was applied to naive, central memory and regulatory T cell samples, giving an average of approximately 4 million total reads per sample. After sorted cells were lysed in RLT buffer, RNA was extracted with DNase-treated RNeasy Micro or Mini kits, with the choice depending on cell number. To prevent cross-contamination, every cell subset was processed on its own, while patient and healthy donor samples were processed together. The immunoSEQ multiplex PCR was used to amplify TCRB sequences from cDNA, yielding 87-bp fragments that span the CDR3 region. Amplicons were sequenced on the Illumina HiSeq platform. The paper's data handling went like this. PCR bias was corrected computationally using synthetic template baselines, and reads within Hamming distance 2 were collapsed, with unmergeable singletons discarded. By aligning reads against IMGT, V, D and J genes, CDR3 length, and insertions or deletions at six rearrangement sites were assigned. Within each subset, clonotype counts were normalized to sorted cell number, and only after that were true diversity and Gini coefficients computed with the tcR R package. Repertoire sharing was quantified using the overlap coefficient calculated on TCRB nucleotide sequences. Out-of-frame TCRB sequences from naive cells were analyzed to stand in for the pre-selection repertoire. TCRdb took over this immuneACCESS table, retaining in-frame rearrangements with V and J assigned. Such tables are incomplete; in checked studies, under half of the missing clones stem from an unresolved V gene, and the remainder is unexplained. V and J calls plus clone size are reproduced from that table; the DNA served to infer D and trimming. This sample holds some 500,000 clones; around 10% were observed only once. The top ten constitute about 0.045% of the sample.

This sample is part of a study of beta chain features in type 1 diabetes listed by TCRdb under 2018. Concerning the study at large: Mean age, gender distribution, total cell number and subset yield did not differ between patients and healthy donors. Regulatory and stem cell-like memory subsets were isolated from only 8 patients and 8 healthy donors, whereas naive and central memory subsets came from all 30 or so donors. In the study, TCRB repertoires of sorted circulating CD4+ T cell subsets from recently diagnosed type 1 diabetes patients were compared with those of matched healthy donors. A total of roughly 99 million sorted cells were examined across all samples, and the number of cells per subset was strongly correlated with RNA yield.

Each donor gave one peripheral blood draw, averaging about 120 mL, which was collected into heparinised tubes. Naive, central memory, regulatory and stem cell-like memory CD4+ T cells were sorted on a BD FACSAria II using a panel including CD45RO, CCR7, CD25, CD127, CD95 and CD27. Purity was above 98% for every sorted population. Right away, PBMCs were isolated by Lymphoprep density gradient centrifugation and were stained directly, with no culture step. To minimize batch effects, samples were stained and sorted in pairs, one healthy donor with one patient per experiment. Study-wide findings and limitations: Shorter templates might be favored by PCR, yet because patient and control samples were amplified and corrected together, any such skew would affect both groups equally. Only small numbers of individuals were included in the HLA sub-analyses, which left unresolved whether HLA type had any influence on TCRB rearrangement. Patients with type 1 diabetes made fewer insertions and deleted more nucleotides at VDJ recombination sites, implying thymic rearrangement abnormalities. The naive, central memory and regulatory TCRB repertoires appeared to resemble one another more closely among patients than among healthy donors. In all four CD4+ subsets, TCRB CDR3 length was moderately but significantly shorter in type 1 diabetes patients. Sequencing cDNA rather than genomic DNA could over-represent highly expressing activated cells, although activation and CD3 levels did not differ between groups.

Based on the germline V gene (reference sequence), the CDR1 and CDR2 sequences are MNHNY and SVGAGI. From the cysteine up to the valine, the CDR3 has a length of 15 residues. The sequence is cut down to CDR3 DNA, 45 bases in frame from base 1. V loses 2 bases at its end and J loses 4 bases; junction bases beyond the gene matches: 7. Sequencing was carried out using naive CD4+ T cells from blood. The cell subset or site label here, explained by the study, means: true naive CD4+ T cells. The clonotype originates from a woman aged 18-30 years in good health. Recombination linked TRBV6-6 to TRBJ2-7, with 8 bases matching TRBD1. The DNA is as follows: TGTGCCAGCAGTTACAACGGACAGGGCGCTTACGAGCAGTACGTC. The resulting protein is CASSYNGQGAYEQYV.